Below, 13 T cell receptor beta chains from the same sample are listed, as sequenced in a study of T cell repertoires in cytomegalovirus infection. TCRdb used MiXCR to reprocess the reads, holding one entry per CDR3 protein. This table has approximately 500,000 distinct CDR3 sequences, about 11% appearing once. Sequenced input: PBMCs. The source is a human donor in good health (CMV status not recorded). Some clones in this sample may be carry-over from other donors' samples.

This clonotype showed up many times. The CDR3 spells CASSVEGYNEQFF. For the CDR3, the DNA is TGTGCCAGCAGCGTAGAAGGGTACAATGAGCAGTTCTTC. The chain couples TRBV9 to TRBJ2-1; D is uncertain. V lost 0 bases to trimming and J lost 4 bases, with 5 bases between them. The CDR3 is made up of 13 amino acids. Looked up from germline, CDR1 is SGDLS and CDR2 is YYNGEE.

The chain couples TRBV12-3 or TRBV12-4 to TRBJ2-1; possibly TRBD2 for D (6 bases). V was clipped by 6 bases and J by 7 bases, with 19 bases between them. The CDR3 extends over 15 amino acids. The CDR3 protein is CASSLRERGGNEQFF. CDR3 nucleotides: TGTGCCAGCAGCCTCCGGGAGAGGGGTGGGAATGAGCAGTTCTTC.

This clonotype was observed a handful of times. The chain recombines TRBV5-6 with TRBJ1-1; TRBD1 matches 7 bases. The CDR3 loop spans 14 amino acids. CDR1 is SGHDT, CDR2 YYEEEE, per germline. V lost 4 bases to trimming and J lost 0 bases; unmatched junction nucleotides: 3. The CDR3 DNA reads as TGTGCCAGCAGCGACAGGGTTATGAACACTGAAGCTTTCTTT. Amino acids: CASSDRVMNTEAFF.

A few counts support this clonotype. The rearrangement joins TRBV5-1 to TRBJ1-1, with a tentative D call TRBD1 (5 bases). Trimming pared 0 bases from V and 9 bases from J, leaving 15 bases between. The CDR3 extends over 14 amino acids. Germline CDR1 and CDR2: SGHRS and YFSETQ. CDR3 sequence reads: CASSLGRVTLQAFF. For the CDR3, the DNA is TGCGCCAGCAGCTTGGGCAGGGTCACACTGCAAGCTTTCTTT.

In its sample, this clonotype was seen many times. The genes are TRBV7-6 and TRBJ2-1; the match to TRBD1 covers 8 bases. Germline CDR1 reads SGHVS; CDR2 reads FNYEAQ. Trimming cost V 1 base and J 8 bases; bases outside gene matches: 4. The CDR3 contains 14 residues. The CDR3 is CASSLGDRLDEQFF. The DNA of the CDR3 is TGTGCCAGCAGCTTAGGGGACAGGCTGGATGAGCAGTTCTTC.

The V and J genes are TRBV3-1 and TRBJ1-1; tentative D call: TRBD1 (6 bases). V shed 1 base and J shed 5 bases, with 11 bases lying between them. The CDR3 extends over 14 amino acids. The germline V gene encodes CDR1 LGHDT and CDR2 YNNKEL (reference sequence). CDR3 nucleotides: TGTGCCAGCAGCCAAGGATGGCAGGGGACTGAAGCTTTCTTT. Protein: CASSQGWQGTEAFF.

This clonotype was found many times. In nucleotides, the CDR3 is TGTGCCAGTAGTGCCCGACAGGGGAGTCAGCCCCAGCATTTT. Its protein product is CASSARQGSQPQHF. The chain uses TRBV19 and TRBJ1-5; 8 bases fit TRBD1. V shed 5 bases, J shed 6 bases, and the junction held 6 bases outside the gene matches. The length of the CDR3 is 14 residues. Per the germline V gene, CDR1 is LNHDA and CDR2 is SQIVND (reference sequence).

CDR3 in DNA: TGCAGTGCTAGAGAGGGGGTATCGGGGGTTGGCGAGCAGTACTTC. Its translation: CSAREGVSGVGEQYF. This chain joins TRBV20-1 and TRBJ2-7, with D possibly matching TRBD2 (6 bases). V lost 0 bases, J lost 6 bases, and 18 bases lay in between. Germline V CDR1 and CDR2: DFQATT, SNEGSKA (reference sequence). The CDR3 is made up of 15 amino acids.

This clonotype was detected ten times or more. The chain links TRBV12-3 or TRBV12-4 to TRBJ1-5; D is perhaps TRBD1 (5 bases). CDR3 length: 15 residues. Trimming left V 6 bases short and J 3 bases short, with 15 bases between. In nucleotides, the CDR3 is TGTGCCAGCAGCCCTTCGGGGCAGGACAATCAGCCCCAGCATTTT. This gives the protein CASSPSGQDNQPQHF.

This chain connects TRBV11-3 to TRBJ1-1; TRBD1 aligns across 9 bases. The CDR3 runs 14 residues. V was pared by 1 base and J by 6 bases, with 3 bases of the junction left unmatched. Per germline, CDR1 SGHNT and CDR2 YENEEA. CDR3 DNA sequence: TGTGCCAGCAGCTTAGGGGGACAGGGAGCTGAAGCTTTCTTT. Its protein is CASSLGGQGAEAFF.

The genes are TRBV28 and TRBJ2-7; 11 bases are a match to TRBD2. Per germline, CDR1 MDHEN and CDR2 SYDVKM. The V gene end was trimmed by 4 bases and the J gene end by 2 bases; junction bases not matched to a gene: 7. This CDR3 comprises 16 residues. The CDR3 region has the DNA TGTGCCAGCAGTTACCAGGGACTAGCGGAAACCTACGAGCAGTACTTC. Amino acids: CASSYQGLAETYEQYF.

The gene calls are TRBV9 and TRBJ2-1, with D possibly being TRBD2 (5 bases). The CDR3 sequence is 15 residues long. The germline CDR1 and CDR2 sequences are SGDLS and YYNGEE. V shed 6 bases and J shed 2 bases, with 15 bases lying between them. CDR3: CASTLSGTTYNEQFF. CDR3 nucleotide sequence: TGTGCCAGCACCCTAAGCGGTACCACCTACAATGAGCAGTTCTTC.

This sequence joins TRBV13 and TRBJ1-6; unclear D gene. V lost 4 bases to trimming and J lost 10 bases, with 14 bases between them. The CDR3 loop spans 14 amino acids. Germline V lookup: CDR1 PRHDT, CDR2 FYEKMQ (reference sequence). The CDR3 sequence: CASSSSRGGSPLHF. Here the CDR3 DNA reads TGTGCCAGCAGCTCCTCTAGAGGAGGCTCACCCCTCCACTTT.